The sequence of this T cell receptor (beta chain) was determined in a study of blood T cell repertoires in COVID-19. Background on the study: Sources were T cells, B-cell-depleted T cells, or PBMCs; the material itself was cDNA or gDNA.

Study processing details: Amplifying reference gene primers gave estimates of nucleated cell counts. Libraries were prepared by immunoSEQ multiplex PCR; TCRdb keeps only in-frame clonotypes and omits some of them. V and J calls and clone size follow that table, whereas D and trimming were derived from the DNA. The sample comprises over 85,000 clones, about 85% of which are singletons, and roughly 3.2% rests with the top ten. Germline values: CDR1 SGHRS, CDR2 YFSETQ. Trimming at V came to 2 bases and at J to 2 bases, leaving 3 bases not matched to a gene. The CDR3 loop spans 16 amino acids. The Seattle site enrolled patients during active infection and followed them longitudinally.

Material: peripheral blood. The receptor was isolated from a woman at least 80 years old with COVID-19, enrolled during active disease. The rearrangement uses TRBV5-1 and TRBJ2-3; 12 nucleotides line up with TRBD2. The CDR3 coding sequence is TGCGCCAGCAGCTTCCGACTAGCGGGAGTCACAGATACGCAGTATTTT. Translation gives CASSFRLAGVTDTQYF. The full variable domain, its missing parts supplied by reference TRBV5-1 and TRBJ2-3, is KAGVTQTPRYLIKTRGQQVTLSCSPISGHRSVSWYQQTPGQGLQFLFEYFSETQRNKGNFPGRFSGRQFSNSRSEMNVSTLELGDSALYLCASSFRLAGVTDTQYFGPGTRLTVL.